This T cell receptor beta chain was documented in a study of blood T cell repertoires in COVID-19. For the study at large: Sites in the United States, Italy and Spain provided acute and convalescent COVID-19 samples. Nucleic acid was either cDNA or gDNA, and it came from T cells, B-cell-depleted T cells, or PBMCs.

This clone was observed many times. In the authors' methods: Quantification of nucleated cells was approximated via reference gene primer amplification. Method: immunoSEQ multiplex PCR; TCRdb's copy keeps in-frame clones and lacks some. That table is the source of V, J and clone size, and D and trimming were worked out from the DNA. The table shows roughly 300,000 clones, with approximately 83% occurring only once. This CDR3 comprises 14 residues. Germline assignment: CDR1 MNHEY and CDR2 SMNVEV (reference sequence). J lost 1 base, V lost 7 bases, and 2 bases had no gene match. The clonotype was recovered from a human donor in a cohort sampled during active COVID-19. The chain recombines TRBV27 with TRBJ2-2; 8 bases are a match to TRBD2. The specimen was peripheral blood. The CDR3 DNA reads TGTGCCAGCAACCTAGCGGGGAACACCGGGGAGCTGTTTTTT. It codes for CASNLAGNTGELFF.